The following is a T cell receptor (beta chain) sequence with its context. This record belongs to a study of blood T cell repertoires in COVID-19. In the study overall: The United States, Italy and Spain were the sources of the acute and convalescent COVID-19 samples.

Profiled with immunoSEQ multiplex PCR; TCRdb holds only in-frame clones, not every one. The sample has tens of thousands of clones, 77% seen once; the top ten hold around 30%. Source material: peripheral blood. This sequence was found in a woman aged 70-85 years with acute or convalescent COVID-19.

In nucleotides, the CDR3 is TGTGCCTGGAGTACCTCAGGGGGCACTGAAGCTTTCTTT. Encoded protein: CAWSTSGGTEAFF. The chain is built from TRBV30 and TRBJ1-1, with TRBD1 matching 7 bases. Germline-derived CDR1 and CDR2 are GTSNPN and SVGIG (reference sequence). The CDR3 contains 13 residues. V trimming: 2 bases; J trimming: 4 bases; junction bases outside the gene matches: 4.